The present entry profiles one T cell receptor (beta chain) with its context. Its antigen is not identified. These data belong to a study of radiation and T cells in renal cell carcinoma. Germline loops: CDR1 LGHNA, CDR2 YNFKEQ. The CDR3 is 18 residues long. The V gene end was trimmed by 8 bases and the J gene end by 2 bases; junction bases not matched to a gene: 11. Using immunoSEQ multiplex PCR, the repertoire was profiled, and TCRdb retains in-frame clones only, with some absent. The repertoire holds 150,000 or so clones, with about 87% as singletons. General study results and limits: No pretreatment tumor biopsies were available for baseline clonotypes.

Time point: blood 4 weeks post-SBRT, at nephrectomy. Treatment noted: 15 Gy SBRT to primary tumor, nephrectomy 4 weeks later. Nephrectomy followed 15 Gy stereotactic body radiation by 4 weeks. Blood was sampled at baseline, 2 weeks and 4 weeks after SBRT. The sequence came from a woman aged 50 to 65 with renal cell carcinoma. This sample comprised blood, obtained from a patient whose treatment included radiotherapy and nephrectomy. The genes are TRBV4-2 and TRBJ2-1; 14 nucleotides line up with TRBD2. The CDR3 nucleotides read TGTGCCAGCTACGGGACTAGCGGGGGACTCCCGCCCTACAATGAGCAGTTCTTC. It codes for CASYGTSGGLPPYNEQFF.